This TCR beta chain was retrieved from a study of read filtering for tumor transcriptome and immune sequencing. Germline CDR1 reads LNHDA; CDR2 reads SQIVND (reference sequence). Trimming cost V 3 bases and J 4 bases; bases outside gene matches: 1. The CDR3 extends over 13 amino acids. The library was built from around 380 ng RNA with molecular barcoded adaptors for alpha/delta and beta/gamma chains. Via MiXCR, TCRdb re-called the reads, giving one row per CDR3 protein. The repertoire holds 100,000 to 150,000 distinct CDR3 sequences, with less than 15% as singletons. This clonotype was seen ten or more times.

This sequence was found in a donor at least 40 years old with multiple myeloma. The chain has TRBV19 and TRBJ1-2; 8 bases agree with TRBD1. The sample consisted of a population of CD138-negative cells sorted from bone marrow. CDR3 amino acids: CASSITGGYGYTF. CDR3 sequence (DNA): TGTGCCAGTAGTATCACAGGGGGCTATGGCTACACCTTC.